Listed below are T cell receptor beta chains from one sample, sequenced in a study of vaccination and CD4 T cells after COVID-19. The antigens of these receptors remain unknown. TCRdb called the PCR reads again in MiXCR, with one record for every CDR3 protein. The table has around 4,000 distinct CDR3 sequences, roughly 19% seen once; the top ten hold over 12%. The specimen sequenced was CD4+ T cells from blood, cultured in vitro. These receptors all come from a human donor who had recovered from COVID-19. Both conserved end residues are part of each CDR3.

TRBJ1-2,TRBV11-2,CASNPGAVNYGYTF
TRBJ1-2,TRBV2,CASKRAVTNYGYTF
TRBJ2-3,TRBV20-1,CSPQVTDTQYF
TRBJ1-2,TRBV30,CAWSLNPWKGYTF
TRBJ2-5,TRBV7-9,CVSSLATGQETQYF
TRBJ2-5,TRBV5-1,CASSLPTGNGQETQYF
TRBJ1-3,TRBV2,CASKLEQGPFGNTIYF
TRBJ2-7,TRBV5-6,CASSLGQGVSEQYF
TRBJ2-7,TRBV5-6,CASSLGTIGYEQYF
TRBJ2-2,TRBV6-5,CASSWSIRELFF
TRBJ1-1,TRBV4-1,CASSPRQNTEAFF
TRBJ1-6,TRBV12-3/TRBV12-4,CASSSSGSNSPLHF
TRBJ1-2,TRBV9,CASSVEGAMNYGYTF
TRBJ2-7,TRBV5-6,CASSLRQGNEQYF
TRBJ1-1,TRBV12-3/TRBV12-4,CASSHGGNTEAFF
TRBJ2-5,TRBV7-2,CASLSQGQGNGETQYF
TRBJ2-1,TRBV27,CASRLGGSSYNEQFF
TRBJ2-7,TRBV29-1,CSVPNAGRTEQYF
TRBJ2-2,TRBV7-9,CASSLVGKQATNTGELFF
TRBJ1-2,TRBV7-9,CASSLDGQGGYYGYTF